This TCR beta chain derives from a study of technical replicates of blood from a handful of donors. This CDR3 region has 14 residues. V was shortened by 1 base and J by 5 bases, with 10 bases between the two germline ends. Germline V gene sequence: CDR1 SGHTA, CDR2 FQGNSA. Only in-frame clones appear in the TCRdb table, and some are missing; sequencing was by immunoSEQ multiplex PCR. The data hold around 93,000 clones, with approximately 94% observed a single time. The sample consisted of T cells isolated from PBMCs. The V gene is TRBV7-2, the J gene TRBJ2-3, with unresolved D. The clonotype was recovered from a human donor in good health. The CDR3 DNA reads TGTGCCAGCAGCTTAGTCCTACTCCTAGATACGCAGTATTTT. It yields the protein CASSLVLLLDTQYF.